This TCR beta chain was captured in a study of T-cell reconstitution after alpha-beta-depleted transplantation in children. The sample holds a few counts of this clonotype. Unique molecular identifiers were used in preparing the TCRbeta library. TCRdb re-analysed the PCR reads in MiXCR, keeping a single row per CDR3 protein. The sample includes some 500,000 distinct CDR3 sequences, around 19% of them seen just once. J lost 4 bases, V lost 5 bases, and 7 bases had no gene match. This CDR3 region has 15 residues. CDR1 SGHAT and CDR2 FQNNGV come from the germline V gene. The sample was PBMCs from the stem cell graft donor, taken from the stem cell graft. This sequence joins TRBV11-2 and TRBJ1-1, with 10 bases aligning to TRBD1. The receptor was derived from a human donor who donated a stem cell graft to a child with acute lymphoblastic leukemia. The CDR3 bases are TGTGCCAGCAGCCCAGGACAGGGGGGGAGCACTGAAGCTTTCTTT. Translated, it gives CASSPGQGGSTEAFF.